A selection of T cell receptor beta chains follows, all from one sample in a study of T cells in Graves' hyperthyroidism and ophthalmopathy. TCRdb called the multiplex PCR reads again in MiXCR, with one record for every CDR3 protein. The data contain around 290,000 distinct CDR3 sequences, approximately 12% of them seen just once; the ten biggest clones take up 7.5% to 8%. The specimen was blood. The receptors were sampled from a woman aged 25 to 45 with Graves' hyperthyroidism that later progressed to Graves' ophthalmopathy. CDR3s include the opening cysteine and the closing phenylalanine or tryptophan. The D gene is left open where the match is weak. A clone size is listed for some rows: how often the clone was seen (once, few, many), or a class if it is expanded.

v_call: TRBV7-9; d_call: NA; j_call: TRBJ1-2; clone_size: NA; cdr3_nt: TGTGCCAGCAGCGCCAGGGCCCATTTGGGTGGCTACACCTTC; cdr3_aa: CASSARAHLGGYTF
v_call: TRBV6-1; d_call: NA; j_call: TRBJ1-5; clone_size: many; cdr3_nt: TGTGCCAGCAGGGACAGCCGGGGTCAGCCCCAGCATTTT; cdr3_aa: CASRDSRGQPQHF
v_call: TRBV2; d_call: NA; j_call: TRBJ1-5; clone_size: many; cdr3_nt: TGTGCCAGCAAAGCGGGGGGCTCGGCACAGCCCCAGCATTTT; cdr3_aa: CASKAGGSAQPQHF
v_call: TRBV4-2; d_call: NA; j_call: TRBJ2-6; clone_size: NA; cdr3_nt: TGTGCCAGCAGCCAAGATATGACAGCTGGGGCCAACGTCCTGACTTTC; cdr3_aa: CASSQDMTAGANVLTF
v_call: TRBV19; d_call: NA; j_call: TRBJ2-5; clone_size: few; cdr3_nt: TGTGCCAGTGCCGGGACGTTCAATGGGGAGACCCAGTACTTC; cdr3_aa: CASAGTFNGETQYF
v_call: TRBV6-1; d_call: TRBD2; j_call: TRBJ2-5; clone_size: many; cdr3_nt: TGTGCCAGCAGCGTTAATATGGGCGGGAGTCTAGAGACCCAGTACTTC; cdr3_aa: CASSVNMGGSLETQYF
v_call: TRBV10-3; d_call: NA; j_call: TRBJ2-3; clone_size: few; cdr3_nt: TGTGCCATCAGTGTAAATGCTCCGGGAACAGATACGCAGTATTTT; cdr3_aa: CAISVNAPGTDTQYF
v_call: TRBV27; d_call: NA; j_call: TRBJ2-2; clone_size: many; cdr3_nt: TGTGCCAGCAGTTTCTCCAGTTACACCGGGGAGCTGTTTTTT; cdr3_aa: CASSFSSYTGELFF
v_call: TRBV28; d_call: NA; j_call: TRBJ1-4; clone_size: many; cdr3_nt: TGTGCCAGCAGTCTTCTCCAGGGCTCTAATGAAAAACTGTTTTTT; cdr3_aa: CASSLLQGSNEKLFF
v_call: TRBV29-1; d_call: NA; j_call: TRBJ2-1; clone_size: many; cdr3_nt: TGCAGCGTGGGTGGGGGGCTAGACAATGAGCAGTTCTTC; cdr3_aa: CSVGGGLDNEQFF
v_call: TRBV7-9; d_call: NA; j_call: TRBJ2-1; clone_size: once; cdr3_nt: TGTGCCAGCAGCGGAGGACCGGGCGTGGATGAGCGGTTCTTC; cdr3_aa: CASSGGPGVDERFF
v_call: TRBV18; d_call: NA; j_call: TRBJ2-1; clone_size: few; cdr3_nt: TGTGCCAGCTCACCAGCTCTCTACAATGAGCAGTTCTTC; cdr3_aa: CASSPALYNEQFF
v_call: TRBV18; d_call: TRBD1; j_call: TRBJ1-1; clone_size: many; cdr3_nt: TGTGCCAGCTCAAGGGGACAGGGAGACACTGAAGCTTTCTTT; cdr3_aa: CASSRGQGDTEAFF
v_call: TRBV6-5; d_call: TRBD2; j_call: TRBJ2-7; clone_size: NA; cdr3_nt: TGTGCCAGCAGTTACACCACGGTGACTAGCACCGAGCAGTACTTC; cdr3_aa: CASSYTTVTSTEQYF